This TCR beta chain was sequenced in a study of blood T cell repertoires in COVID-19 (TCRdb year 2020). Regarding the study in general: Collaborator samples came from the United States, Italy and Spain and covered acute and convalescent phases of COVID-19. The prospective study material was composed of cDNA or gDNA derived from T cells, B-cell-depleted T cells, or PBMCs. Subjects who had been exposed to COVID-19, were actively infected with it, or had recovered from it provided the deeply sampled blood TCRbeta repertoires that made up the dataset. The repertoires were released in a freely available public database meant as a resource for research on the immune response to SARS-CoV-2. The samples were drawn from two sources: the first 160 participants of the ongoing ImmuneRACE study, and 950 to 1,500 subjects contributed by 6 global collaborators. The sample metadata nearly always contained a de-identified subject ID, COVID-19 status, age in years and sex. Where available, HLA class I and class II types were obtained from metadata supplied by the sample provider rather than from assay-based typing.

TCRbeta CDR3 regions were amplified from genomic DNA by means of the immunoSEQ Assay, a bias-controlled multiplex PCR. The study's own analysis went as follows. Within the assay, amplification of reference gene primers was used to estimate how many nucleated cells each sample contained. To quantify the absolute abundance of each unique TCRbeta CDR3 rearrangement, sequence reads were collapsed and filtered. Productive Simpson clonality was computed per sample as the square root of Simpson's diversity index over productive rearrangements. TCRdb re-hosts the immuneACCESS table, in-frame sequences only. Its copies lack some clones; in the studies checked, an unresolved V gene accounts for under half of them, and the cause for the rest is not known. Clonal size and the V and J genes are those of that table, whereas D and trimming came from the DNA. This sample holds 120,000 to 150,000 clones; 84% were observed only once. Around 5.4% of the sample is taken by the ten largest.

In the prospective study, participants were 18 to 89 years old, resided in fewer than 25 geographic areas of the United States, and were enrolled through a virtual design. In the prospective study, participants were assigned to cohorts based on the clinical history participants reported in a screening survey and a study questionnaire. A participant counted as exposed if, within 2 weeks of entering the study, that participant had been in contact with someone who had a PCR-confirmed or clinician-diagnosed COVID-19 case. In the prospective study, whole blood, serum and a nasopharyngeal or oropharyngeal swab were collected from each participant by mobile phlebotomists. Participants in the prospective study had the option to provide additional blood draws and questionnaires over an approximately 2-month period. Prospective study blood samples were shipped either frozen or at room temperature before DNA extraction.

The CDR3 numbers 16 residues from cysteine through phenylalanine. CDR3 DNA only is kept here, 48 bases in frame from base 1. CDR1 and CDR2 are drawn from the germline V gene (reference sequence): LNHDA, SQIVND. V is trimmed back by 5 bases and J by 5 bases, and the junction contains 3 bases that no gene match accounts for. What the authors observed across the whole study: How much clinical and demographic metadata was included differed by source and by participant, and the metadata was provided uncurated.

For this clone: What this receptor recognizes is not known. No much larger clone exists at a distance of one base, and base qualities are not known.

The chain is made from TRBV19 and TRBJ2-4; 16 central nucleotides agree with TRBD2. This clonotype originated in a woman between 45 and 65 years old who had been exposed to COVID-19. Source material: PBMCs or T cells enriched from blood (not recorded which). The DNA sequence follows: TGTGCCAGTAGTCCCGGGACTAGCGGGAGGGAAAACATTCAGTACTTC. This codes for CASSPGTSGRENIQYF. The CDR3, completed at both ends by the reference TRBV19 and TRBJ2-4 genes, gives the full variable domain DGGITQSPKYLFRKEGQNVTLSCEQNLNHDAMYWYRQDPGQGLRLIYYSQIVNDFQKGDIAEGYSVSREKKESFPLTVTSAQKNPTAFYLCASSPGTSGRENIQYFGAGTRLSVL.